What follows are 10 T cell receptor beta chains derived from one specimen sequenced in a study of Graves' ophthalmopathy and Graves' hyperthyroidism. Transcripts of RNA were the source for amplifying TCR beta CDR3 regions. An initial RT-PCR round employing HTBI primers preceded a second-round multiplex PCR. MiXCR, run by TCRdb on the multiplex PCR reads, gives a single entry per CDR3 protein. The table records about 390,000 distinct CDR3 sequences, 15% of them present only once. The specimen was peripheral blood. These receptors originate from a woman under 30 with stable Graves' hyperthyroidism.

This clonotype was seen a few times. This sequence joins TRBV11-3 and TRBJ2-2; D possibly corresponds to TRBD1 (6 bases). The germline gives CDR1 SGHNT, CDR2 YENEEA. The CDR3 covers 15 residues. The ends were cut back, 4 bases at V and 4 bases at J, with 13 bases in the middle. CDR3 residues: CASSSKGVSTGELFF. In DNA form, the CDR3 reads TGTGCCAGCAGCTCTAAGGGGGTGAGCACCGGGGAGCTGTTTTTT.

This clonotype was detected ten times or more. The J gene is TRBJ1-1, the V gene TRBV5-5; unclear D gene. The length of the CDR3 is 13 residues. Trimming pared 1 base from V and 7 bases from J, leaving 11 bases between. The V gene's germline CDR1 is SGHKS and CDR2 YYEKEE (reference sequence). In DNA form, the CDR3 reads TGTGCCAGCAGCTTGACCGGACGAGTTGAAGCTTTCTTT. Amino acid sequence: CASSLTGRVEAFF.

This clonotype was seen repeatedly, ten times or more. This CDR3 is CASSAEQGRLHF. The CDR3 DNA reads TGCGCCAGCAGCGCCGAACAGGGTCGACTCCACTTT. This chain links TRBV5-1 with TRBJ1-6, with D maybe TRBD1 (6 bases). Trimming removed 4 bases at V and 16 bases at J, with 15 bases between. The CDR3 is 12 amino acids. Germline CDR1 SGHRS, CDR2 YFSETQ.

This clonotype was counted ten times or more. DNA for the CDR3: TGCAGTGCACGCAGGCCAGGGGGCAATTCACCCCTCCACTTT. Encoded protein: CSARRPGGNSPLHF. The rearrangement joins TRBV20-1 to TRBJ1-6; 8 bases agree with TRBD1. Germline V gives CDR1 DFQATT, CDR2 SNEGSKA (reference sequence). This CDR3 is built from 14 residues. With 6 bases clipped from V and 7 bases from J, the junction kept 8 bases outside the gene matches.

This clonotype has just a few counts. The chain employs TRBV6-1 and TRBJ1-1; D gene unclear. The germline CDR1 and CDR2 sequences are MNHNS and SASEGT. CDR3 length: 11 residues. Deletions cut 6 bases from V and 4 bases from J, with 6 bases between. The CDR3 sequence: CASRTPTEAFF. DNA of the CDR3: TGTGCCAGCAGGACTCCCACTGAAGCTTTCTTT.

This clonotype was observed at least ten times. The chain is built from TRBV27 and TRBJ1-2; D ambiguous. Germline V gene sequence: CDR1 MNHEY, CDR2 SMNVEV (reference sequence). With 0 bases removed from V and 4 bases from J, the gap between germline ends came to 12 bases. The CDR3 spans 15 residues. The CDR3 nucleotides read TGTGCCAGCAGTTTATCGGCCGGAGGGATCTATGGCTACACCTTC. It codes for CASSLSAGGIYGYTF.

The chain combines TRBV10-3 with TRBJ2-2, with 7 bases fitting TRBD1. Germline V gives CDR1 ENHRY, CDR2 SYGVKD. This CDR3 spans 15 amino acids. V gave up 10 bases and J gave up 5 bases; unmatched junction bases: 13. This chain's CDR3 is CATQRPTGLTGELFF. CDR3 DNA sequence: TGTGCCACCCAACGCCCGACAGGGTTGACCGGGGAGCTGTTTTTT.

The table lists this clonotype with many counts. The chain is built from TRBV2 and TRBJ1-1; TRBD1 matches at 8 bases. The CDR3 loop spans 16 amino acids. Looked up from germline, CDR1 is SNHLY and CDR2 is FYNNEI. V trimming: 3 bases; J trimming: 5 bases; junction bases outside the gene matches: 11. This chain's CDR3 is CASSDPGQDWGTEAFF. The CDR3 DNA is TGTGCCAGCAGTGACCCGGGACAGGATTGGGGGACTGAAGCTTTCTTT.

This clonotype was detected ten times or more. The CDR3 coding sequence is TGTGCCATCCTGTCGGGGGGACAGGGACTGTATGGCTACACCTTC. This translates into CAILSGGQGLYGYTF. The chain combines TRBV10-3 with TRBJ1-2; 9 positions match TRBD1. V dropped 8 bases and J dropped 5; count of bases not matched to a gene: 12. Per the germline V gene, CDR1 is ENHRY and CDR2 is SYGVKD. The CDR3 covers 15 residues.

There are many counts of this clonotype. This chain joins TRBV6-1 and TRBJ1-6; TRBD1 agrees at 8 bases. From germline, CDR1 is MNHNS and CDR2 SASEGT. The V gene end was trimmed by 5 bases and the J gene end by 7 bases; junction bases not matched to a gene: 10. CDR3 length equals 16 residues. CDR3 DNA: TGTGCCAGCAGTAAGACCCCTGGACAGGGAAATTCACCCCTCCACTTT. Its translation is CASSKTPGQGNSPLHF.